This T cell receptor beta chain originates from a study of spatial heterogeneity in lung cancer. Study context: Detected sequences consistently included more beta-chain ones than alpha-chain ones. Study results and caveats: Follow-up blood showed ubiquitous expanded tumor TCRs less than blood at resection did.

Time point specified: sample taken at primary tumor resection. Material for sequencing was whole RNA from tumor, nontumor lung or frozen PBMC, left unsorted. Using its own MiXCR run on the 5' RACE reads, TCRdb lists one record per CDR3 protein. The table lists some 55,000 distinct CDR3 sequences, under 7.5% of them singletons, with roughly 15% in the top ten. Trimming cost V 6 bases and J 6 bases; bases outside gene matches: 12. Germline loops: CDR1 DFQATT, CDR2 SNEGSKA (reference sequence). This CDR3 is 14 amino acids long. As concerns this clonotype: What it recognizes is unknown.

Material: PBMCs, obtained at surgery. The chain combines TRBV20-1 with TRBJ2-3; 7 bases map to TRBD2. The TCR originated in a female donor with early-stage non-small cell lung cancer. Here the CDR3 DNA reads TGCAGTGCCATAGACTACCTCGGGGGGGATACGCAGTATTTT. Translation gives CSAIDYLGGDTQYF.